Following are 27 T cell receptor beta chains from one sample sequenced in a study of cytomegalovirus exposure and HLA in healthy donors. It was with 60 Vbeta and 13 Jbeta primers that the PCR ran. The method was immunoSEQ multiplex PCR; TCRdb's version includes in-frame clones alone and lacks a portion of them. The table lists roughly 140,000 clones, around 84% of them singletons. Sequenced sample: PBMCs. Source of these receptors: a woman aged 18-29 years in good health and CMV-seronegative.

The chain joins TRBV28 to TRBJ2-7, with a possible D match to TRBD1 (5 bases). V was shortened by 5 bases and J by 7 bases, with 15 bases between the two germline ends. The CDR3 is 13 residues long. CDR1 is MDHEN and CDR2 is SYDVKM in the germline V gene. CDR3 nucleotide sequence: TGTGCCAGCAGTGCCCTCGACAGATCAGAGCAGTACTTC. Its translation is CASSALDRSEQYF.

V usage is TRBV15 and J usage is TRBJ1-6; D gene ambiguous. Per the germline V gene, CDR1 is LNHNV and CDR2 is YYDKDF (reference sequence). The CDR3 is made up of 13 amino acids. V was shortened by 0 bases and J by 7 bases, with 4 bases between the two germline ends. CDR3 coding DNA: TGTGCCACCAGCAGAGATCCAAATTCACCCCTCCACTTT. This codes for CATSRDPNSPLHF.

The chain employs TRBV28 and TRBJ1-2; D is unclear. Trimming took 5 bases from V and 7 from J, leaving 11 bases between them. Germline CDR1 is MDHEN and CDR2 is SYDVKM. There are 12 residues in the CDR3. The CDR3 sequence: CASSPWTRGYTF. CDR3 coding DNA: TGTGCCAGCAGTCCATGGACTCGTGGCTACACCTTC.

The V gene is TRBV4-2, the J gene TRBJ2-1, with 8 positions matching TRBD2. V was clipped by 5 bases and J by 6 bases; unmatched bases: 12. Germline lookup yields CDR1 LGHNA and CDR2 YNFKEQ. The CDR3 runs 16 residues. This CDR3 is CASSSAERGLGNEQFF. The CDR3 bases are TGTGCCAGCAGCTCCGCCGAGCGGGGGCTGGGCAATGAGCAGTTCTTC.

The chain links TRBV11-3 to TRBJ2-1; TRBD1 matches 10 bases. Germline values: CDR1 SGHNT, CDR2 YENEEA. V shed 3 bases, J shed 9 bases, and the junction held 11 bases outside the gene matches. The CDR3 runs to 16 residues. The CDR3 protein is CASSLGSGTGDGEQFF. In DNA, the CDR3 is TGTGCCAGCAGCTTGGGGAGCGGGACAGGGGACGGTGAGCAGTTCTTC.

The chain uses TRBV5-1 and TRBJ2-5; a weak D match, TRBD2 (7 bases). Trimming cost V 6 bases and J 5 bases, with 20 bases left between them. The CDR3 consists of 15 residues. Germline V gene lookup returns CDR1 SGHRS and CDR2 YFSETQ. CDR3 DNA sequence: TGCGCCAGCAATCTCAACGGGGGGCTTGTCGAGACCCAGTACTTC. It encodes CASNLNGGLVETQYF.

The V gene is TRBV20-1, the J gene TRBJ1-4; D is possibly TRBD1 (6 bases). The CDR3 covers 11 residues. CDR1 and CDR2 (germline): DFQATT, SNEGSKA (reference sequence). V lost 6 bases, J lost 8 bases, and 10 bases lay in between. CDR3 region: CSAYREEKLFF. The CDR3 DNA follows: TGCAGTGCGTACAGGGAGGAAAAACTGTTTTTT.

CDR3 DNA sequence: TGTGCCAGCAGCTCGTCTAGCACAGATACGCAGTATTTT. This gives the protein CASSSSSTDTQYF. This rearrangement joins TRBV7-3 to TRBJ2-3; D remains unclear. The CDR3 has 13 residues. Germline CDR1 SGHTA, CDR2 FQGTGA. The ends were cut back, 4 bases at V and 0 bases at J, with 5 bases in the middle.

This chain joins TRBV28 and TRBJ1-6; 7 positions match TRBD1. This CDR3 is built from 19 residues. Germline V gene sequence: CDR1 MDHEN, CDR2 SYDVKM. The V and J ends lost 3 bases and 0 bases, in that order; junction bases with no gene match: 11. CDR3 nucleotides: TGTGCCAGCAGTTTCCCCCGGACAGGACAAGTCTCCTATAATTCACCCCTCCACTTT. Its protein is CASSFPRTGQVSYNSPLHF. Variable domain in full (rest from reference TRBV28 and TRBJ1-6): DVKVTQSSRYLVKRTGEKVFLECVQDMDHENMFWYRQDPGLGLRLIYFSYDVKMKEKGDIPEGYSVSREKKERFSLILESASTNQTSMYLCASSFPRTGQVSYNSPLHFGNGTRLTVT.

J is TRBJ1-4 and V is TRBV5-6; D possibly corresponds to TRBD1 (5 bases). V was pared by 0 bases and J by 6 bases, with 9 bases between. The length of the CDR3 is 14 residues. The germline CDR1 and CDR2 sequences are SGHDT and YYEEEE. CDR3 amino acids: CASSLGQSYEKLFF. The CDR3 bases are TGTGCCAGCAGCTTGGGACAGAGCTATGAAAAACTGTTTTTT.

The chain joins TRBV27 to TRBJ1-2; the D is unclear. From germline, CDR1 is MNHEY and CDR2 SMNVEV (reference sequence). The CDR3 covers 12 residues. V was shortened by 6 bases and J by 0 bases, with 5 bases between the two germline ends. The DNA for the CDR3 is TGTGCCAGCAGCGGGACTAACTATGGCTACACCTTC. Encoded protein: CASSGTNYGYTF.

As regards this clone: Other DNA sequences of this sample code for an identical CDR3. V is TRBV7-2 and J is TRBJ1-5; D ambiguous. The germline V gene encodes CDR1 SGHTA and CDR2 FQGNSA. Trimming removed 3 bases from V and 4 bases from J, with 7 bases in between. The CDR3 is made up of 13 amino acids. CDR3 protein: CASSLRGNQPQHF. CDR3 coding DNA: TGTGCCAGCAGCTTGCGAGGGAATCAGCCCCAGCATTTT.

CDR3 sequence (DNA): TGCAGCGTTGAAGATATAGGCGACGGACTAACCTATGGCTACACCTTC. It is translated as CSVEDIGDGLTYGYTF. The chain combines TRBV29-1 with TRBJ1-2; D ambiguous. The V end lost 0 bases, the J end lost 4 bases, and 18 bases lay between the germline ends. This CDR3 region has 16 residues. In germline, CDR1 is SQVTM, CDR2 ANQGSEA.

Turning to this clone: This specimen includes other DNA sequences encoding the same CDR3. V gene TRBV11-2 combines with J gene TRBJ2-7; the D gene is possibly TRBD2 (6 bases). The CDR3 has 15 residues. V was cut by 7 bases and J by 10 bases, with 26 bases left in between. The germline gives CDR1 SGHAT, CDR2 FQNNGV. The CDR3 DNA reads as TGTGCCAGCACCAACTTCCGGGACTCTGTTTACGTCCAGTACTTC. It specifies CASTNFRDSVYVQYF. Combining the CDR3 with reference TRBV11-2 and TRBJ2-7 gives the whole variable domain EAGVAQSPRYKIIEKRQSVAFWCNPISGHATLYWYQQILGQGPKLLIQFQNNGVVDDSQLPKDRFSAERLKGVDSTLKIQPAKLEDSAVYLCASTNFRDSVYVQYFGPGTRLTVT.

The chain is built from TRBV6-6 and TRBJ1-3; no clear D gene. CDR3 length: 12 residues. Trimming stripped 6 bases from V and 4 bases from J, with 7 bases between. CDR1 MNHNY and CDR2 SVGAGI come from the germline V gene (reference sequence). CDR3 in amino acids: CASSREGNTIYF. The CDR3 DNA reads as TGTGCCAGCAGCCGGGAGGGAAACACCATATATTTT.

This clone has more than one count but fewer than ten. This chain links TRBV2 with TRBJ2-3; 9 nucleotides align to TRBD1. The length of the CDR3 is 15 residues. Germline-derived CDR1 and CDR2 are SNHLY and FYNNEI. After removal of 7 bases from V and 1 base from J, the junction contained 6 bases not matched to a gene. The CDR3 sequence is CASTRTGEGTDTQYF. The CDR3 nucleotides read TGTGCCAGCACCAGGACAGGGGAGGGCACAGATACGCAGTATTTT.

J is TRBJ1-5 and V is TRBV7-2; D gene unclear. The CDR3 spans 13 residues. From germline, CDR1 is SGHTA and CDR2 FQGNSA. V gave up 1 base and J gave up 6 bases, with 7 bases separating them. The CDR3 bases are TGTGCCAGCAGCTTAGTCTCCGGTCAGCCCCAGCATTTT. This encodes CASSLVSGQPQHF.

The rearrangement links TRBV21-1 to TRBJ2-5; the D segment call TRBD1 is taken from the table without a DNA check. TRBV21-1 is classified as a pseudogene. The CDR3 is 14 amino acids. The chain's CDR3 is CASSKRGGKETQYF. CDR3 nucleotides: TGTGCCAGCAGCAAACGAGGGGGCAAAGAGACCCAGTACTTC.

The J gene is TRBJ1-3, the V gene TRBV28, with D possibly TRBD1 on 6 matching bases. The germline V and J ends were trimmed by 5 bases and 8 bases, with 13 bases remaining between them. The germline V gene encodes CDR1 MDHEN and CDR2 SYDVKM. The length of the CDR3 is 13 residues. The CDR3, as DNA: TGTGCCAGCAGTCCGACAGGAGACGACACCATATATTTT. Translated, it gives CASSPTGDDTIYF.

V usage is TRBV6-5 and J usage is TRBJ1-1, with D unresolved. The CDR3 runs to 15 residues. Germline CDR1 MNHEY, CDR2 SVGAGI. Trimming took 2 bases from V and 0 from J, leaving 10 bases between them. CDR3 coding DNA: TGTGCCAGCAGTTACATCGGTGCCTTGAACACTGAAGCTTTCTTT. This codes for CASSYIGALNTEAFF.

V usage is TRBV9 and J usage is TRBJ2-3, with 9 bases identical to TRBD2. The J segment lost 6 bases and the V segment lost 0 bases, leaving 11 bases of the junction unmatched. Germline lookup yields CDR1 SGDLS and CDR2 YYNGEE. The CDR3 length is 17 residues. In DNA form, the CDR3 reads TGTGCCAGCAGCGTAGGAGGAGCGGGGGGTGCCCGGGATACGCAGTATTTT. Its translation: CASSVGGAGGARDTQYF.

The chain recombines TRBV7-9 with TRBJ1-2, with D tentatively TRBD1 (6 bases). CDR3 length: 14 amino acids. Germline V CDR1 and CDR2: SEHNR, FQNEAQ (reference sequence). The V and J ends lost 5 bases and 2 bases respectively, with 12 bases between them. In nucleotides, the CDR3 is TGTGCCAGCAGCCCTGACAGGTTCAACTATGGCTACACCTTC. Translating it yields CASSPDRFNYGYTF.

The V and J genes are TRBV6-5 and TRBJ2-1; 8 bases agree with TRBD2. The V gene's germline CDR1 is MNHEY and CDR2 SVGAGI. The V gene end was trimmed by 6 bases and the J gene end by 6 bases; junction bases not matched to a gene: 10. The CDR3 is 15 residues long. For the CDR3, the DNA is TGTGCCAGCAGGGTTGGGCTAGCGGGCAGCAATGAGCAGTTCTTC. Amino acid sequence: CASRVGLAGSNEQFF.

The chain uses TRBV23-1 and TRBJ2-5, with 8 nucleotides matching TRBD1. The J call is doubtful: the DNA matches TRBJ2-7 better. TRBV23-1 is classed as an ORF, of uncertain function. The CDR3 covers 14 residues. Here the CDR3 DNA reads TGCGCCAGCAGTCAGGGGGACAGGTACTACGAGCAGTACTTC. Translating gives CASSQGDRYYEQYF.

The chain recombines TRBV7-2 with TRBJ2-1; D may be TRBD2 (5 bases). CDR1 SGHTA and CDR2 FQGNSA come from the germline V gene. There are 16 residues in the CDR3. The germline V and J ends were trimmed by 5 bases and 0 bases, with 14 bases remaining between them. CDR3 in DNA: TGTGCCAGCAGCCGAAGCGGCCCGAGCTCCTACAATGAGCAGTTCTTC. Its protein product is CASSRSGPSSYNEQFF.

The chain joins TRBV28 to TRBJ1-5; the D gene is possibly TRBD1 (6 bases). This CDR3 comprises 15 residues. Germline assignment: CDR1 MDHEN and CDR2 SYDVKM. Trimming shortened V by 4 bases and J by 0 bases, and 10 bases separated the two germline ends. The DNA of the CDR3 is TGTGCCAGCAGTTCGGGGACATATAGCAATCAGCCCCAGCATTTT. This translates into CASSSGTYSNQPQHF. The variable domain in full, completed from reference TRBV28 and TRBJ1-5, reads DVKVTQSSRYLVKRTGEKVFLECVQDMDHENMFWYRQDPGLGLRLIYFSYDVKMKEKGDIPEGYSVSREKKERFSLILESASTNQTSMYLCASSSGTYSNQPQHFGDGTRLSIL.

V is TRBV2 and J is TRBJ2-3; D call uncertain. The CDR3 covers 16 residues. The germline V gene encodes CDR1 SNHLY and CDR2 FYNNEI. Between the trimmed V and J ends, which lost 4 bases and 1 base, there was a span of 15 bases. Here the CDR3 DNA reads TGTGCCAGCAGTGTTACCCGCCGGCAGGGCACAGATACGCAGTATTTT. Its protein is CASSVTRRQGTDTQYF.